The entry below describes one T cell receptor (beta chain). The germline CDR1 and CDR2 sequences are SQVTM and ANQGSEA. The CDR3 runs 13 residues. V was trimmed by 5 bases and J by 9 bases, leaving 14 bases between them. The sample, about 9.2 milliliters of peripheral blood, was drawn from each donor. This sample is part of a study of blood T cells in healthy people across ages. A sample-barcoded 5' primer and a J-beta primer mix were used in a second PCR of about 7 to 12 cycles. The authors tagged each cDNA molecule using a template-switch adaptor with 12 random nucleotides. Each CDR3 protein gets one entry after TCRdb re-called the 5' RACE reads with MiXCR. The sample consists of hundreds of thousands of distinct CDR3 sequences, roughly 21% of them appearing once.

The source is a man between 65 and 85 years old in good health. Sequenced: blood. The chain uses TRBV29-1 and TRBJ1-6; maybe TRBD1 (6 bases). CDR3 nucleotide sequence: TGCAGCGTTAGACAGGCGGATTCTTCACCCCTCCACTTT. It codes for CSVRQADSSPLHF.